Listed below are T cell receptor beta chains from one sample, sequenced in a study of response to subunit inactivated influenza vaccine. A single record per CDR3 protein comes from TCRdb applying MiXCR to the RT-PCR reads. This sample has more than 600,000 distinct CDR3 sequences, with 15% to 20% found just once. Sequenced material: PBMCs from blood, taken less than 6 days after vaccination. Every receptor here comes from a man aged 45-65 years who received an inactivated influenza vaccine. Both conserved end residues are part of each CDR3. A D gene is named only where the DNA matches it firmly. Clone size appears in some rows only: once, few, many, or a class for an expanded clone.

size	D	V	J	CDR3	DNA
few	NA	TRBV15	TRBJ1-1	CATSRQGVGTEAFF	TGTGCCACCAGCAGACAGGGAGTTGGCACTGAAGCTTTCTTT
few	TRBD2	TRBV6-4	TRBJ2-3	CASSDSAGATPYTQYF	TGTGCCAGCAGTGACTCCGCGGGAGCGACCCCTTATACGCAGTATTTT
NA	NA	TRBV4-1	TRBJ2-1	CASRLAPGVYEQFF	TGCGCCAGCAGACTAGCTCCCGGCGTCTATGAGCAGTTCTTC
NA	NA	TRBV10-3	TRBJ2-3	CAIRERDGTDTQYF	TGTGCCATCAGAGAGAGAGATGGCACAGATACGCAGTATTTT
NA	TRBD2	TRBV3-1	TRBJ2-2	CATGTSPGELFF	TGTGCCACCGGGACTAGTCCCGGGGAGCTGTTTTTT
NA	NA	TRBV7-9	TRBJ2-1	CASSFRPPSSYNEQFF	TGTGCCAGCAGCTTTAGGCCACCATCCTCCTACAATGAGCAGTTCTTC
NA	TRBD1	TRBV5-1	TRBJ2-3	CASSDRGLGTDTQYF	TGCGCCAGCAGCGACAGGGGGCTAGGCACAGATACGCAGTATTTT
few	TRBD2	TRBV20-1	TRBJ2-1	CSARYLAGGPSYNEQFF	TGCAGTGCTAGATATCTAGCGGGAGGGCCCTCCTACAATGAGCAGTTCTTC
NA	NA	TRBV30	TRBJ1-1	CAWSFFEGTAFF	TGTGCCTGGAGTTTTTTCGAGGGCACGGCTTTCTTT
NA	TRBD2	TRBV10-3	TRBJ2-7	CAISQYGLAGVGSSYEQYF	TGTGCCATCAGTCAGTACGGACTAGCGGGAGTGGGGAGCTCCTACGAGCAGTACTTC
NA	TRBD2	TRBV5-1	TRBJ2-5	CASSILATSGGQETQYF	TGCGCCAGCAGCATACTTGCGACTAGCGGGGGCCAGGAGACCCAGTACTTC
many	TRBD2	TRBV28	TRBJ2-5	CASGTSGRETQYF	TGTGCCAGTGGGACTAGCGGTAGAGAGACCCAGTACTTC
many	NA	TRBV12-3/TRBV12-4	TRBJ1-2	CASSLNPETYGYTF	TGTGCCAGCAGTTTAAACCCTGAGACATATGGCTACACCTTC
few	TRBD2	TRBV12-3/TRBV12-4	TRBJ2-7	CASSWTSGNGEQYF	TGTGCCAGCAGTTGGACTAGCGGGAATGGCGAGCAGTACTTC
few	NA	TRBV29-1	TRBJ2-2	CSVEERRKGNTGELFF	TGCAGCGTTGAAGAACGGAGGAAGGGGAACACCGGGGAGCTGTTTTTT
NA	NA	TRBV29-1	TRBJ2-6	CSVGISGAKVLTF	TGCAGCGTTGGGATCTCTGGGGCCAAGGTCCTGACTTTC
NA	TRBD2	TRBV2	TRBJ2-1	CASIAGAAWNEQFF	TGTGCCAGCATAGCGGGAGCCGCCTGGAATGAGCAGTTCTTC
few	NA	TRBV7-2	TRBJ2-7	CASSLAPTGLLHEQYF	TGTGCCAGCAGCTTAGCCCCCACAGGGTTGCTCCACGAGCAGTACTTC
NA	NA	TRBV10-3	TRBJ2-2	CAMSSGVANTGELFF	TGTGCCATGAGCTCTGGAGTTGCGAACACCGGGGAGCTGTTTTTT
NA	NA	TRBV5-5	TRBJ2-5	CASSLGSGIWPQYF	TGTGCCAGCAGCTTGGGCTCCGGAATATGGCCCCAGTACTTC
NA	NA	TRBV2	TRBJ2-1	CASRGEVHNEQFF	TGTGCCAGCAGGGGGGAAGTCCACAATGAGCAGTTCTTC
NA	NA	TRBV7-6	TRBJ2-7	CASSARDGYYEQYF	TGTGCCAGCAGCGCTCGGGACGGCTACTACGAGCAGTACTTC
NA	NA	TRBV20-1	TRBJ1-2	CSARDEQTYGYTF	TGCAGTGCTAGAGACGAGCAGACATATGGCTACACCTTC
NA	TRBD1	TRBV12-3/TRBV12-4	TRBJ2-2	CASSGGQGIAGELFF	TGTGCCAGCAGTGGAGGACAGGGCATTGCCGGGGAGCTGTTTTTT
NA	NA	TRBV6-2/TRBV6-3	TRBJ2-7	CASVSTYSYEQYF	TGTGCCAGCGTATCGACATACTCCTACGAGCAGTACTTC
NA	NA	TRBV28	TRBJ1-1	CASTIPRQALTEAFF	TGTGCCAGCACCATTCCGCGACAGGCTCTCACTGAAGCTTTCTTT
once	TRBD1	TRBV7-9	TRBJ2-5	CATEQGTKETQYF	TGTGCCACCGAACAGGGGACCAAAGAGACCCAGTACTTC
few	NA	TRBV20-1	TRBJ2-7	CSARTGRGSYEQYF	TGCAGTGCTAGAACGGGCCGGGGCTCCTACGAGCAGTACTTC
NA	NA	TRBV20-1	TRBJ1-1	CSARLRAGNTEAFF	TGCAGTGCTAGACTCAGGGCGGGGAACACTGAAGCTTTCTTT
few	NA	TRBV6-1	TRBJ1-1	CAIQGMSFGVTEAFF	TGTGCCATTCAAGGAATGTCGTTCGGAGTGACTGAAGCTTTCTTT
NA	TRBD1	TRBV24-1	TRBJ1-1	CATSASGGQGGTEAFF	TGTGCCACCAGTGCGTCTGGTGGTCAGGGGGGGACTGAAGCTTTCTTT
NA	NA	TRBV20-1	TRBJ2-5	CSALRGLQETQYF	TGCAGTGCTCTTCGGGGGCTCCAAGAGACCCAGTACTTC
NA	NA	TRBV18	TRBJ2-1	CASSRGQTYNEQFF	TGTGCCAGCTCCCGCGGACAGACCTACAATGAGCAGTTCTTC
few	TRBD2	TRBV15	TRBJ2-3	CATSRDLLAAGDTQYF	TGTGCCACCAGCAGAGATTTACTAGCGGCCGGGGATACGCAGTATTTT
NA	TRBD2	TRBV12-3/TRBV12-4	TRBJ2-1	CASSLDGRSDEQFF	TGTGCCAGCAGTTTAGACGGGAGGTCCGATGAGCAGTTCTTC
NA	TRBD1	TRBV28	TRBJ2-3	CASSTQRGGRDTQYF	TGTGCCAGCAGCACCCAGAGAGGGGGCCGAGATACGCAGTATTTT
NA	NA	TRBV7-9	TRBJ1-2	CASSNLASNYGYTF	TGTGCCAGCAGCAATCTCGCGTCCAACTATGGCTACACCTTC
many	TRBD2	TRBV20-1	TRBJ2-3	CSVTSGDTQYF	TGCAGTGTGACTAGCGGGGATACGCAGTATTTT
NA	NA	TRBV29-1	TRBJ2-1	CSVDYVDLSGNEQFF	TGCAGCGTTGACTACGTGGACCTCAGTGGGAATGAGCAGTTCTTC
NA	NA	TRBV4-3	TRBJ2-7	CASSQAHGSDYEQYF	TGCGCCAGCAGCCAAGCCCATGGCAGCGACTACGAGCAGTACTTC
few	NA	TRBV20-1	TRBJ2-7	CSARDPGRAYEQYF	TGCAGTGCTAGGGACCCGGGAAGGGCCTACGAGCAGTACTTC
NA	TRBD1	TRBV15	TRBJ2-3	CATSRDRFTDTQYF	TGTGCCACCAGCAGGGACAGGTTCACAGATACGCAGTATTTT
NA	NA	TRBV10-3	TRBJ2-3	CAISELGRDTQYF	TGTGCCATCAGTGAGTTAGGGCGAGATACGCAGTATTTT
NA	TRBD2	TRBV12-3/TRBV12-4	TRBJ2-3	CASRTGTSGPDTQYF	TGTGCCAGCAGGACCGGGACTAGCGGCCCGGATACGCAGTATTTT
NA	NA	TRBV7-2	TRBJ2-5	CASSLAASRPQETQYF	TGTGCCAGCAGCTTAGCGGCCTCTAGACCCCAAGAGACCCAGTACTTC
few	NA	TRBV7-2	TRBJ2-3	CASSGNRSTDTQYF	TGTGCCAGCAGCGGGAATCGGAGCACAGATACGCAGTATTTT
NA	NA	TRBV7-9	TRBJ2-7	CASSRQGEYEQYF	TGTGCCAGCAGCAGGCAGGGAGAATACGAGCAGTACTTC
few	TRBD2	TRBV6-2/TRBV6-3	TRBJ2-1	CASLIGGGSFNEQFF	TGTGCCAGCCTTATTGGCGGCGGGAGTTTCAATGAGCAGTTCTTC
NA	TRBD1	TRBV6-1	TRBJ1-2	CASRTGGWGSLYGYTF	TGTGCCAGCAGAACAGGGGGCTGGGGCTCCCTCTATGGCTACACCTTC
NA	TRBD2	TRBV27	TRBJ2-1	CASSWGLAGNEQFF	TGTGCCAGCAGTTGGGGACTAGCGGGAAATGAGCAGTTCTTC
NA	NA	TRBV6-5	TRBJ2-7	CASSYSGGRTYEQYF	TGTGCCAGCAGTTACTCAGGGGGTCGGACCTACGAGCAGTACTTC